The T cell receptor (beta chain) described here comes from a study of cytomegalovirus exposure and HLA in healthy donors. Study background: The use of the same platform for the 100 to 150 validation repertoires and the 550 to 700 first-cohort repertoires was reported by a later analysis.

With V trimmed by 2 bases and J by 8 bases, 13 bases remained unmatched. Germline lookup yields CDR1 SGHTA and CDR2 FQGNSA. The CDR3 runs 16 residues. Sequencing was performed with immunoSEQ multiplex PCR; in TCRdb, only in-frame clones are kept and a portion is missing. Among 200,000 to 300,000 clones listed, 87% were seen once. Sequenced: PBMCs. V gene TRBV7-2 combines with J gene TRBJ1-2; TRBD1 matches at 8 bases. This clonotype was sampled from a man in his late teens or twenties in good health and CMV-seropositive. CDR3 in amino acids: CASSLLDRAVGVGYTF. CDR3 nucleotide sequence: TGTGCCAGCAGCTTACTGGACAGGGCGGTCGGAGTCGGCTACACCTTC.